The entry below gives a single T cell receptor beta chain sequence along with its context. Antigen: not known. Germline V gene lookup returns CDR1 SNHLY and CDR2 FYNNEI. V dropped 5 bases and J dropped 0; count of bases not matched to a gene: 10. The CDR3 totals 18 residues. This sample stems from a study of post-analysis software for immune sequencing data. Study-level findings and limits: Compared with controls, patients had more of 4 to 6 TRBV segments, including TRBV5-6, TRBV5-1 and TRBV20-1.

The TCR beta cDNA libraries carried unique molecular identifiers. In TCRdb, the PCR reads were re-called with MiXCR into one record per CDR3 protein. The data show about 500,000 distinct CDR3 sequences, approximately 45% seen once. The sample comprised blood. The chain combines TRBV2 with TRBJ2-4; TRBD2 matches 10 bases. The sequence came from a girl aged 10 to 17 with multiple sclerosis. The CDR3 region is CASSFGLAEGLAKNIQYF. CDR3 bases: TGTGCCAGCAGTTTCGGACTAGCGGAGGGTCTAGCCAAAAACATTCAGTACTTC.